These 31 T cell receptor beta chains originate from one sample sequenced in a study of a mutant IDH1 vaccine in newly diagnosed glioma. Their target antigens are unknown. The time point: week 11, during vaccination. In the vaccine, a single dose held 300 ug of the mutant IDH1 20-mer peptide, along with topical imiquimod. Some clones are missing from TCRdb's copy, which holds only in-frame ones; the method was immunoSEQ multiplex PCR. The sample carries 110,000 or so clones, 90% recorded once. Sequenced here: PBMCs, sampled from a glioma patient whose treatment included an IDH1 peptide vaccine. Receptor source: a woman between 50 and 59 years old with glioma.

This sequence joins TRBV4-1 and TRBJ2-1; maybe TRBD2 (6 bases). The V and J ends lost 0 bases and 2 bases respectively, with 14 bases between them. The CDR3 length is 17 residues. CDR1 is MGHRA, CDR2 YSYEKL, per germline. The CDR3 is CASSQDLSREPYNEQFF. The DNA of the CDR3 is TGCGCCAGCAGCCAAGATTTAAGCCGGGAGCCCTACAATGAGCAGTTCTTC.

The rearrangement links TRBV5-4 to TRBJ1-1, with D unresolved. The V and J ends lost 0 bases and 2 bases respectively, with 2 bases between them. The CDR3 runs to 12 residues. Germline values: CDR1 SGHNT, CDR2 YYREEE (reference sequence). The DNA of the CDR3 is TGTGCCAGCAGCTTGGACAACACTGAAGCTTTCTTT. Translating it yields CASSLDNTEAFF. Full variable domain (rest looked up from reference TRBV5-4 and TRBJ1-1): ETGVTQSPTHLIKTRGQQVTLRCSSQSGHNTVSWYQQALGQGPQFIFQYYREEENGRGNFPPRFSGLQFPNYSSELNVNALELDDSALYLCASSLDNTEAFFGQGTRLTVV.

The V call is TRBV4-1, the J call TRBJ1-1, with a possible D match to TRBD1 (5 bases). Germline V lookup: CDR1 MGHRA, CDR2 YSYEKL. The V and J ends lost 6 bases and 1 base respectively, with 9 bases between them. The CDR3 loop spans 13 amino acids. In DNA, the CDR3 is TGCGCCAGCAGTCGACAGAGGAACACTGAAGCTTTCTTT. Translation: CASSRQRNTEAFF.

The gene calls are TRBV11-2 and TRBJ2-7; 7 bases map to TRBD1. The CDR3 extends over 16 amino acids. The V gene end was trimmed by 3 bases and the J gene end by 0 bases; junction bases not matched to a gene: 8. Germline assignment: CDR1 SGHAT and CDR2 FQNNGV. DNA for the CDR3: TGTGCCAGCAGCTTGGACCCACAGGGGAGCTCCTACGAGCAGTACTTC. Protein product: CASSLDPQGSSYEQYF.

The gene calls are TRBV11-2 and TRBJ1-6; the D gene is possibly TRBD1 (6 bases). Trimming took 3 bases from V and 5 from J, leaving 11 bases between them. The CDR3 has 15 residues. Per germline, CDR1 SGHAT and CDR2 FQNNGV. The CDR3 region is CASSFGGQDNSPLHF. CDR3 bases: TGTGCCAGCAGCTTTGGGGGCCAGGATAATTCACCCCTCCACTTT.

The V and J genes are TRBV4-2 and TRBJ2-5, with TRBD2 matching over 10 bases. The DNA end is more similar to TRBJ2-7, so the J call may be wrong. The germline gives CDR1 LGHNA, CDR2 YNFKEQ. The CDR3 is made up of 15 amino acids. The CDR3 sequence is CASSPSSGRPYEQYF. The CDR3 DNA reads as TGTGCCAGCAGCCCTAGTAGCGGGAGGCCCTACGAGCAGTACTTC.

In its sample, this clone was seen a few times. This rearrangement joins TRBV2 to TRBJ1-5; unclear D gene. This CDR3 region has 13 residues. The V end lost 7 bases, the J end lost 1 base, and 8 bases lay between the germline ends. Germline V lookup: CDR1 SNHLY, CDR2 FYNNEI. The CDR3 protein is CASKGQSNQPQHF. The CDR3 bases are TGTGCCAGCAAGGGCCAGAGCAATCAGCCCCAGCATTTT.

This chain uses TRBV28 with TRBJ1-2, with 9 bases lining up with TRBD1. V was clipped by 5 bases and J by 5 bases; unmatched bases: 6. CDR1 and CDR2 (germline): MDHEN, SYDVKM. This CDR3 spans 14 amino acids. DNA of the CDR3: TGTGCCAGCAGTCTCCCGGGACAGGGTTATGGCTACACCTTC. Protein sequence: CASSLPGQGYGYTF.

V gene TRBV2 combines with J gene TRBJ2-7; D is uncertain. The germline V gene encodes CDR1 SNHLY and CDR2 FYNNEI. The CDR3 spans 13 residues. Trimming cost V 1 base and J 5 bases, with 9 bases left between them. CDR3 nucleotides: TGTGCCAGCAGTGAAGGTCATAGCCACGAGCAGTACTTC. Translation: CASSEGHSHEQYF.

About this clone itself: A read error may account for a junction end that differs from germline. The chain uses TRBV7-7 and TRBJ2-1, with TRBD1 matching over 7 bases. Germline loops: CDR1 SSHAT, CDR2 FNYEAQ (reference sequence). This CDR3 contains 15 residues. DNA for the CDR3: TGTGCTAGCAGCTCCACCTGGGACAGCTACAATGAGCAGTTCTTC. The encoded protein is CASSSTWDSYNEQFF.

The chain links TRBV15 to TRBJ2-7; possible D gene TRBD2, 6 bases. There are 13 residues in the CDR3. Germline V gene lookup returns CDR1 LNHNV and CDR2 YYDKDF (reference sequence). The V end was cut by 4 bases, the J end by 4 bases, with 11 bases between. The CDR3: CATSIPGGYEQYF. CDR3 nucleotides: TGTGCCACCAGCATCCCCGGAGGGTACGAGCAGTACTTC.

The CDR3 reads CASSFPTEGGRNEQFF. DNA for the CDR3: TGTGCCAGCAGCTTCCCCACCGAGGGAGGGCGGAATGAGCAGTTCTTC. The genes are TRBV13 and TRBJ2-1; 7 nucleotides agree with TRBD2. V shed 3 bases, J shed 7 bases, and the junction held 12 bases outside the gene matches. The length of the CDR3 is 16 residues. Germline CDR1 PRHDT, CDR2 FYEKMQ (reference sequence).

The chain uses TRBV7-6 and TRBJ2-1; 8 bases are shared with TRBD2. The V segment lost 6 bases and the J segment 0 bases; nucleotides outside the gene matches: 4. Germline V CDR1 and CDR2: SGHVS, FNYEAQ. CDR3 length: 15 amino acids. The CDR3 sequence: CASSQSGSSYNEQFF. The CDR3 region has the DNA TGTGCCAGCAGTCAAAGCGGGAGCTCCTACAATGAGCAGTTCTTC.

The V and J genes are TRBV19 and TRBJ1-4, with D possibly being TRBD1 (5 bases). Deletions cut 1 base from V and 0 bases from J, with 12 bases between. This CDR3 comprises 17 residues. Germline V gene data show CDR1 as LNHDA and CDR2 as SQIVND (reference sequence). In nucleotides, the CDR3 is TGTGCCAGTAGTATAGGATCGACAGTTGCAACTAATGAAAAACTGTTTTTT. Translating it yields CASSIGSTVATNEKLFF.

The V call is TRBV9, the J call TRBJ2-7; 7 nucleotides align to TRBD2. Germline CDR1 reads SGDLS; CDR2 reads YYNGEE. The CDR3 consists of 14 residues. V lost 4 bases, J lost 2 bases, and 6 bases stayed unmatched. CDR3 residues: CASSISGDPYEQYF. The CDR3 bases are TGTGCCAGCAGCATAAGCGGGGACCCCTACGAGCAGTACTTC.

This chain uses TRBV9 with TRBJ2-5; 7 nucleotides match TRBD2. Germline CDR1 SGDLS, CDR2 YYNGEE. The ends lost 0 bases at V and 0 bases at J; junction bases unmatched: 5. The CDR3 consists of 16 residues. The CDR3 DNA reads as TGTGCCAGCAGCGTAGGGAATAGCGGGCACCAAGAGACCCAGTACTTC. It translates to CASSVGNSGHQETQYF.

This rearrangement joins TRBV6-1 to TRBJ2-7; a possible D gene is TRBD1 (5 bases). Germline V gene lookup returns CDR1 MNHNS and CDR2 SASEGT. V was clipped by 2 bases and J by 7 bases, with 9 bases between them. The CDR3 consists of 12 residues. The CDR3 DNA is TGTGCCAGCAGTGAACCAGGGCTAGAGCAGTACTTC. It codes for CASSEPGLEQYF.

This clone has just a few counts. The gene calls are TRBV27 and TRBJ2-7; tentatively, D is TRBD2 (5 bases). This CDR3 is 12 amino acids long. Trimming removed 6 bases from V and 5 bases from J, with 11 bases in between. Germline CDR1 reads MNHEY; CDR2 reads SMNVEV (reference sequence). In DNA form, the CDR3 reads TGTGCCAGCAGGAGAGGGCCTAACGAGCAGTACTTC. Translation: CASRRGPNEQYF.

For the CDR3, the DNA is TGTGCCAGCAGTGAATCTAAGCGGTCGCTCCTTAATGAAAAACTGTTTTTT. This codes for CASSESKRSLLNEKLFF. V is TRBV6-4 and J is TRBJ1-4, with D uncertain. Deletions cut 3 bases from V and 4 bases from J, with 18 bases between. Germline lookup yields CDR1 MRHNA and CDR2 SNTAGT. This CDR3 is built from 17 residues.

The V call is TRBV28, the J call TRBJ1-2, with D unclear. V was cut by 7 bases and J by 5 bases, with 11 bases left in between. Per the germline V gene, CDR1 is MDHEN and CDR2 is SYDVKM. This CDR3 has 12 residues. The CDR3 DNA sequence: TGTGCCAGCACAACGGACCAATATGGCTACACCTTC. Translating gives CASTTDQYGYTF.

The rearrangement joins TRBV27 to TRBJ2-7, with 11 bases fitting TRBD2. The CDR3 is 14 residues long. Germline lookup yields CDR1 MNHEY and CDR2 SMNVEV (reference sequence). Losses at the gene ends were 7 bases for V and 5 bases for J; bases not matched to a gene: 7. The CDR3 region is CASKLGLAGDEQYF. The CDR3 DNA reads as TGTGCCAGCAAACTCGGACTAGCGGGCGACGAGCAGTACTTC.

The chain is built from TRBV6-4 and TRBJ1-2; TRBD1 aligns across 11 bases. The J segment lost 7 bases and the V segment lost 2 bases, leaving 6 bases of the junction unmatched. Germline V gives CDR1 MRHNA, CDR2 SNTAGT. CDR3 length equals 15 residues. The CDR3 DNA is TGTGCCAGCAGTGACCCGGACAGGGGGCAGTTTGGCTACACCTTC. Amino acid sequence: CASSDPDRGQFGYTF.

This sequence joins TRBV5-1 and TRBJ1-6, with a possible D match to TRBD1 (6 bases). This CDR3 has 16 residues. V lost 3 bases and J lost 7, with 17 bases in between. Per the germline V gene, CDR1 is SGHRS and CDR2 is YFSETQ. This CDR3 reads CASSSQGNPGNSPLHF. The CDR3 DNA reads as TGCGCCAGCAGCTCTCAGGGGAACCCGGGGAATTCACCCCTCCACTTT.

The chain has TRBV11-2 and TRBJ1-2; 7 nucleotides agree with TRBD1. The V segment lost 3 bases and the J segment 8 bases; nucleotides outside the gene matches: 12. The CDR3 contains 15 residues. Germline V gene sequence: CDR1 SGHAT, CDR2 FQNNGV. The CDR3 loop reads CASSFLSQAGQGYTF. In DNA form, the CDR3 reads TGTGCCAGCAGCTTTCTGTCCCAGGCGGGACAGGGCTACACCTTC.

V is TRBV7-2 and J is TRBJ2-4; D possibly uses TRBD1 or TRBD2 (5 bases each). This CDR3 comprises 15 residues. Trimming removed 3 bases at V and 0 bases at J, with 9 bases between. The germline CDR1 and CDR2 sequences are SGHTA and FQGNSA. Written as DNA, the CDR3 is TGTGCCAGCAGCTTCCGGGGCCCAGCCAAAAACATTCAGTACTTC. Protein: CASSFRGPAKNIQYF. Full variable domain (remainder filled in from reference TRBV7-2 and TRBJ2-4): GAGVSQSPSNKVTEKGKDVELRCDPISGHTALYWYRQSLGQGLEFLIYFQGNSAPDKSGLPSDRFSAERTGGSVSTLTIQRTQQEDSAVYLCASSFRGPAKNIQYFGAGTRLSVL.

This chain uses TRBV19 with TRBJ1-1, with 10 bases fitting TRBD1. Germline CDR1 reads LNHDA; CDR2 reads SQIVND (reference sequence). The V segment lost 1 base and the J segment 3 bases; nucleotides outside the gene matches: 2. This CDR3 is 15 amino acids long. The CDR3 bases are TGTGCCAGTAGTATAGGACAGGGGGCGTACACTGAAGCTTTCTTT. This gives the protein CASSIGQGAYTEAFF.

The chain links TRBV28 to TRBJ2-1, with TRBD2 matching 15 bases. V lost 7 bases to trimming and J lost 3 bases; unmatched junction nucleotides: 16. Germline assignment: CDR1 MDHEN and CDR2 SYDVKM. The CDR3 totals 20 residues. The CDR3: CASTPGVGTSGRIFYNEQFF. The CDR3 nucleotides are TGTGCCAGCACCCCCGGGGTGGGGACTAGCGGGAGGATCTTCTACAATGAGCAGTTCTTC.

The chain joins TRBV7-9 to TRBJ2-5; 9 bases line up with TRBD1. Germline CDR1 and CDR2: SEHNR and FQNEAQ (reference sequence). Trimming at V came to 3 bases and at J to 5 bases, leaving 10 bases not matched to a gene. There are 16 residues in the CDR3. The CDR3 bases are TGTGCCAGCAGCTTTGCCTTGGACAGGGGTTACGAGACCCAGTACTTC. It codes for CASSFALDRGYETQYF.

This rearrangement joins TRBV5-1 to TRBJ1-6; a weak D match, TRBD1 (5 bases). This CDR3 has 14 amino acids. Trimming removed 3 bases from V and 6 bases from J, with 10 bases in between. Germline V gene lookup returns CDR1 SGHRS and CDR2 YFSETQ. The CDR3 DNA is TGCGCCAGCAGCTCGGCAGGGCTTAATTCACCCCTCCACTTT. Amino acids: CASSSAGLNSPLHF.

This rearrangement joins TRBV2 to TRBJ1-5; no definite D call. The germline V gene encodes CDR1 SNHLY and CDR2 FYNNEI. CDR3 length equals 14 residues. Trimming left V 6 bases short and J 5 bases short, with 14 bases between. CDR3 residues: CASRVTWRDQPQHF. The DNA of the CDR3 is TGTGCCAGCAGAGTGACCTGGCGGGATCAGCCCCAGCATTTT.

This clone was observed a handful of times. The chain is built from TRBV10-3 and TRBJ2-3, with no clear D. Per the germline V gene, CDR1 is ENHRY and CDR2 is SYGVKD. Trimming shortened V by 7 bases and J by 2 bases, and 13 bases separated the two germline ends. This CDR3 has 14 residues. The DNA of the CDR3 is TGTGCCATCAAAGGGCTGGGCTCCACAGATACGCAGTATTTT. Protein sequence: CAIKGLGSTDTQYF.